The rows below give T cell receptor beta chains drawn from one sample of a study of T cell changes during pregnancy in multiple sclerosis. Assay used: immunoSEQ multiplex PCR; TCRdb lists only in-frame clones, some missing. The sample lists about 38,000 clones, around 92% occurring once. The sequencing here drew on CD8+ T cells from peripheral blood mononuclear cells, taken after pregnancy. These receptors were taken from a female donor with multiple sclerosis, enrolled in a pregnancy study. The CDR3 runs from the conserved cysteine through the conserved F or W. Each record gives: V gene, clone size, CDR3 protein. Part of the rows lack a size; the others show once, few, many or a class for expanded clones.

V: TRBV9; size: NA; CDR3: CASSPGVEEQFF
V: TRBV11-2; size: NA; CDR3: CASSLGRGARPLHF
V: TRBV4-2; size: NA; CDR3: CASSQEPGQGYNEQFF
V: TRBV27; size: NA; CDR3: CASSLGEGSYEQYF
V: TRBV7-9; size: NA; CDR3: CASTPDRFPDTQYF
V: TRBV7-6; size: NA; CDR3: CASSLAGLAGNGELFF
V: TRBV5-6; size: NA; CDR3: CASSQAGEQYF
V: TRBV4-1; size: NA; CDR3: CASSSQREAYNEQFF
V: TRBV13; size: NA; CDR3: CASSLGGSPDTQYF
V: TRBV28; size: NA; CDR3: CASSLAGSVTEAFF
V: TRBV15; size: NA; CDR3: CATGLAGNSEQFF
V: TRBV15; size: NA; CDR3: CATSRDQQGRGSYEQYF
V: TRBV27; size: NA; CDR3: CASSRPGTGGTGGYTF
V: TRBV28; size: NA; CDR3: CASSPRQVLFTDTQYF
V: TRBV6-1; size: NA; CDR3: CASSATLGLADNEQFF
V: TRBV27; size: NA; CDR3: CASSLGLAGYNEQFF
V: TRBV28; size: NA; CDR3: CASSLAGLTNTGELFF
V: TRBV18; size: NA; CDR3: CASQRVRGNEQFF
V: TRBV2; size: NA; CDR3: CASSVSGPNTEAFF
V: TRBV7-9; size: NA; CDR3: CASSSRFETFRVETQYF
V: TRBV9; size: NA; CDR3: CASSAGLAGVQETQYF
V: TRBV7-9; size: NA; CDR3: CASSHGLAGAVNEQYF
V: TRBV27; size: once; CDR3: CASSLVQTNTGELFF
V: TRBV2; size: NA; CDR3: CASSEALTGDNTQYF
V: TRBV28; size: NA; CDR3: CASSTGVSNQPQHF
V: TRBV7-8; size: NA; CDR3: CASSTRTGGANEQYF
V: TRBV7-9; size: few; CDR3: CASSLEQTNTEAFF
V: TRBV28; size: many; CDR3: CASSSSDRHTGELFF
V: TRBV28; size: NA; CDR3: CASSLSGRAVEQYF
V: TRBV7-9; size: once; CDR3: CASSGTDVNTEAFF
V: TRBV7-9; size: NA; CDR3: CASSFTHGTGGGKTQYF
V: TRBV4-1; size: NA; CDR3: CASSQVLGAGGYTF
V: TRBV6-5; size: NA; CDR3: CASSYEESSYEQYF
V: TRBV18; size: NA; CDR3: CASSPGTGESYTF
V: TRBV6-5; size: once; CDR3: CASRLGGEQFF
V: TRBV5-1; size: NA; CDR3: CASSTGMGGRPSYEQYF
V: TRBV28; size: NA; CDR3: CASSSRQGYNEQFF
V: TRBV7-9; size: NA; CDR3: CASSFSGGASDEQFF
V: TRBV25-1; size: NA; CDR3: CASSETGLNEKLFF
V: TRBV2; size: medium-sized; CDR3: CASIRDYEQYF
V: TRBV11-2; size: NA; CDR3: CASSWPGIEAFF
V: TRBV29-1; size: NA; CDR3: CSIGWRGYNEQFF
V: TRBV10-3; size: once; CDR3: CAISELRDNEQFF
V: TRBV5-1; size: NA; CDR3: CASSRDFSYNEQFF
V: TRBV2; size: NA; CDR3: CAIRQGPYEQYF
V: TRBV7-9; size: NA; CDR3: CASTPGLTSYTF
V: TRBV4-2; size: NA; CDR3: CASSQVPGNTEAFF
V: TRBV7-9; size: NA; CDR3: CASSFYRGGTEAFF
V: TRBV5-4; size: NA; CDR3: CASSLQGDIQYF
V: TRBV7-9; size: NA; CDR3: CASSPAVSGATDTQYF
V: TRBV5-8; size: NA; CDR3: CASHYPGQGARGETQYF
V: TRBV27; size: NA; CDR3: CASSSGASYEQYF
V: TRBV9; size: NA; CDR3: CASSVRGGDSRGYTF
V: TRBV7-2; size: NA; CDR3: CASSLDFSAGARGNTEAFF
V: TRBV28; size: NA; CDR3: CASSTGTGPHEQFF
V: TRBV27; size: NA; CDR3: CASQRGSTEAFF